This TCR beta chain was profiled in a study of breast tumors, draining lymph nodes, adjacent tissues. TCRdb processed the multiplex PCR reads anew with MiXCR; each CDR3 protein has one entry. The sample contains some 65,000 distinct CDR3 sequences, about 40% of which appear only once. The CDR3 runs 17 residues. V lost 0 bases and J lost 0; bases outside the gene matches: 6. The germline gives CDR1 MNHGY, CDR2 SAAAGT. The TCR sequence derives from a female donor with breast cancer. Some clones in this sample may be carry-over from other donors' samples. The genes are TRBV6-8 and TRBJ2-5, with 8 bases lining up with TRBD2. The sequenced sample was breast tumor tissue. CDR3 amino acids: CASSYSNGGGYQETQYF. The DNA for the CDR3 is TGTGCCAGCAGTTACTCGAACGGGGGGGGGTACCAAGAGACCCAGTACTTC.